Below, 20 T cell receptor beta chains from the same sample are listed, as sequenced in a study of beta chain features in type 1 diabetes. The authors reverse transcribed all of the isolated RNA, so sequencing captured expressed TCRB transcripts. Method: immunoSEQ multiplex PCR; TCRdb's copy keeps in-frame clones and lacks some. The repertoire holds under 200,000 clones, 7.5% to 10% seen once, with under 2.5% in the top ten. The material sequenced was central memory CD4+ T cells from blood. The source of these receptors is a woman in her late teens or twenties in good health.

The rearrangement uses TRBV4-3 and TRBJ1-1; possible D gene TRBD1, 6 bases. The germline V gene has CDR1 LGHNA and CDR2 YSLEER. The CDR3 has 15 amino acids. V gave up 1 base and J gave up 1 base, with 10 bases separating them. The CDR3 nucleotides are TGCGCCAGCAGCCAAGTGGGGGCAGGGAACACTGAAGCTTTCTTT. Translating gives CASSQVGAGNTEAFF.

Of note for this clone: A junction boundary mismatches the germline segment, possibly from a read error. The CDR3 DNA reads TGTGCCAGCAGCCGGGACACAGAAGCTTTCTTT. This translates into CASSRDTEAFF. V usage is TRBV7-9 and J usage is TRBJ1-1, with D possibly being TRBD1 (6 bases). This CDR3 has 11 residues. Germline-derived CDR1 and CDR2 are SEHNR and FQNEAQ (reference sequence).

This clone was counted between two and nine times. The sample has other DNA sequences that encode this CDR3 too. The V and J genes are TRBV18 and TRBJ2-3; 7 nucleotides match TRBD2. The J segment lost 0 bases and the V segment lost 3 bases, leaving 3 bases of the junction unmatched. The CDR3 has 15 residues. Germline V gene data show CDR1 as KGHSH and CDR2 as LQKENI. CDR3 residues: CASSPPSGSTDTQYF. Here the CDR3 DNA reads TGTGCCAGCTCACCGCCTAGCGGTAGCACAGATACGCAGTATTTT.

There are a few counts of this clone. The J gene is TRBJ1-1, the V gene TRBV6-6; 9 nucleotides match TRBD1. Germline-derived CDR1 and CDR2 are MNHNY and SVGAGI (reference sequence). The V segment lost 7 bases and the J segment 3 bases; nucleotides outside the gene matches: 9. This CDR3 contains 15 residues. The DNA for the CDR3 is TGTGCCAGCAACACCGGACAGGGGCTCGACACTGAAGCTTTCTTT. Translating it yields CASNTGQGLDTEAFF.

This clone occurred a few times. The chain links TRBV20-1 to TRBJ2-7; TRBD2 might be the D (6 bases). The CDR3 totals 11 residues. Germline CDR1 reads DFQATT; CDR2 reads SNEGSKA (reference sequence). V dropped 5 bases and J dropped 7 bases, with 12 bases sitting between them. The CDR3: CSAGGLTEQYF. DNA for the CDR3: TGCAGTGCTGGGGGACTTACGGAGCAGTACTTC.

The CDR3 is CSVQISGGPYNEQFF. The CDR3 DNA reads as TGCAGCGTTCAAATAAGCGGGGGACCATACAATGAGCAGTTCTTC. The J gene is TRBJ2-1, the V gene TRBV29-1; 8 bases are shared with TRBD2. J was trimmed by 4 bases and V by 5 bases; bases with no gene match: 10. The CDR3 consists of 15 residues. From germline, CDR1 is SQVTM and CDR2 ANQGSEA.

This clone showed up just a few times. V gene TRBV6-6 combines with J gene TRBJ2-7; 10 bases line up with TRBD1. The CDR3 loop spans 13 amino acids. Trimming removed 6 bases from V and 5 bases from J; junction bases left unmatched: 4. The germline CDR1 and CDR2 sequences are MNHNY and SVGAGI (reference sequence). This CDR3 is CASRRQGADEQYF. The CDR3 DNA is TGTGCCAGCAGGAGACAGGGGGCGGACGAGCAGTACTTC.

The rearrangement links TRBV7-3 to TRBJ1-2; D possibly corresponds to TRBD1 (5 bases). Germline CDR1 is SGHTA and CDR2 is FQGTGA. This CDR3 spans 14 amino acids. Trimming took off 0 bases at V and 5 bases at J, with 10 bases between the two ends. This chain's CDR3 is CASSLTQGAYGYTF. The CDR3 DNA follows: TGTGCCAGCAGCTTAACGCAGGGTGCTTATGGCTACACCTTC.

This clone was counted many times. The chain uses TRBV29-1 and TRBJ2-7; 7 bases match TRBD1. The CDR3 sequence is 13 residues long. Germline V CDR1 and CDR2: SQVTM, ANQGSEA. J was trimmed by 1 base and V by 8 bases; bases with no gene match: 8. The CDR3 loop reads CSPRGHFSYEQYF. The CDR3 DNA follows: TGCAGCCCAAGGGGGCACTTTTCCTACGAGCAGTACTTC.

The chain uses TRBV4-1 and TRBJ2-3, with a weak D call TRBD1 (6 bases). The CDR3 has 15 residues. V gave up 1 base and J gave up 2 bases, with 10 bases separating them. Germline CDR1 reads MGHRA; CDR2 reads YSYEKL. This CDR3 is CASSQGTGSTDTQYF. Here the CDR3 DNA reads TGCGCCAGCAGCCAAGGTACAGGGTCCACAGATACGCAGTATTTT.

The CDR3: CASRPGTVNSPLHF. CDR3 nucleotides: TGTGCCAGCAGACCCGGGACAGTTAATTCACCCCTCCACTTT. The chain recombines TRBV6-1 with TRBJ1-6; TRBD1 aligns across 7 bases. Germline trimming cut 6 bases from V and 6 bases from J; bases unmatched to any gene: 5. The CDR3 consists of 14 residues. The V gene's germline CDR1 is MNHNS and CDR2 SASEGT.

V gene TRBV7-2 combines with J gene TRBJ2-3; possible D gene TRBD1, 5 bases. The CDR3 runs 14 residues. Trimming removed 7 bases at V and 3 bases at J, with 14 bases between. Germline values: CDR1 SGHTA, CDR2 FQGNSA. The CDR3 coding sequence is TGTGCCAGCACTCGAAGGGCAGGGACAGATACGCAGTATTTT. Its protein is CASTRRAGTDTQYF.

The chain combines TRBV19 with TRBJ2-5; 13 positions match TRBD2. V was clipped by 5 bases and J by 4 bases; unmatched bases: 7. The CDR3 contains 16 residues. CDR1 and CDR2 from the germline V gene are LNHDA and SQIVND (reference sequence). CDR3 bases: TGTGCCAGTAGTTCGCGACTAGCGGGAGGAGTAGAGACCCAGTACTTC. It is translated as CASSSRLAGGVETQYF.

The V and J genes are TRBV4-3 and TRBJ2-5; 7 nucleotides match TRBD1. Germline V lookup: CDR1 LGHNA, CDR2 YSLEER. J lost 3 bases, V lost 6 bases, and 4 bases had no gene match. The CDR3 consists of 13 residues. For the CDR3, the DNA is TGCGCCAGCAGTACCGGGACAGAAGAGACCCAGTACTTC. Encoded protein: CASSTGTEETQYF.

CDR3 sequence (DNA): TGTGCCAGCAGCTCCGGGGGGGGACAGGGGTTGGATGGCTACACCTTC. Amino acid sequence: CASSSGGGQGLDGYTF. The genes are TRBV5-4 and TRBJ1-2; TRBD1 aligns across 10 bases. V trimming: 3 bases; J trimming: 6 bases; junction bases outside the gene matches: 11. Germline V gene lookup returns CDR1 SGHNT and CDR2 YYREEE (reference sequence). The CDR3 length is 16 residues.

Only a few counts were recorded for this clone. The chain uses TRBV2 and TRBJ2-7; 8 bases align to TRBD2. V trimming: 2 bases; J trimming: 1 base; junction bases outside the gene matches: 1. Per germline, CDR1 SNHLY and CDR2 FYNNEI. The CDR3 length is 14 residues. The CDR3 region is CASSETSGSYEQYF. DNA for the CDR3: TGTGCCAGCAGTGAAACTAGCGGATCCTACGAGCAGTACTTC.

This chain uses TRBV30 with TRBJ1-1, with 10 bases fitting TRBD1. The CDR3 consists of 12 residues. The germline CDR1 and CDR2 sequences are GTSNPN and SVGIG (reference sequence). V shed 5 bases, J shed 3 bases, and the junction held 0 bases outside the gene matches. The CDR3 nucleotides read TGTGCCTGGGGACAGGGGGACACTGAAGCTTTCTTT. It is translated as CAWGQGDTEAFF.

The J gene is TRBJ2-7, the V gene TRBV30; D uncertain. In germline, CDR1 is GTSNPN, CDR2 SVGIG (reference sequence). The CDR3 is 14 amino acids. V lost 2 bases, J lost 3 bases, and 14 bases lay in between. CDR3 nucleotide sequence: TGTGCCTGGAGTTCACGGGTGTACCTCTACGAGCAGTACTTC. It encodes CAWSSRVYLYEQYF.

A few counts support this clone. The J gene is TRBJ2-3, the V gene TRBV18; D call uncertain. The V and J ends lost 2 bases and 6 bases respectively, with 6 bases between them. This CDR3 comprises 12 residues. The V gene's germline CDR1 is KGHSH and CDR2 LQKENI. In nucleotides, the CDR3 is TGTGCCAGCTCACCAGACGGGGATACGCAGTATTTT. It yields the protein CASSPDGDTQYF.

The chain uses TRBV7-8 and TRBJ1-5; TRBD1 agrees at 12 bases. Germline V lookup: CDR1 SGHVS, CDR2 FQNEAQ. The CDR3 is 15 amino acids. V lost 4 bases, J lost 4 bases, and 2 bases stayed unmatched. CDR3 sequence reads: CASSSGQGANQPQHF. For the CDR3, the DNA is TGTGCCAGCAGCTCGGGACAGGGGGCTAATCAGCCCCAGCATTTT.